This T cell receptor (beta chain) was sequenced during a study of cytomegalovirus exposure and HLA in healthy donors. Both 60 Vbeta primers and 13 Jbeta primers went into the PCR. The repertoire was sequenced with immunoSEQ multiplex PCR; TCRdb's copy has only in-frame clones and lacks some. The sample lists roughly 180,000 clones; around 76% were seen once. Trimming shortened V by 2 bases and J by 2 bases, and 7 bases separated the two germline ends. Per germline, CDR1 SGHRS and CDR2 YFSETQ. The CDR3 covers 13 residues. The TCR comes from a woman in her thirties in good health and CMV-seropositive. Input material: PBMCs. The chain joins TRBV5-1 to TRBJ2-5, with D possibly matching TRBD1 (5 bases). The CDR3 loop reads CASSFYRQETQYF. The CDR3 coding sequence is TGCGCCAGCAGCTTTTACAGGCAAGAGACCCAGTACTTC. Full variable domain (remainder filled in from reference TRBV5-1 and TRBJ2-5): KAGVTQTPRYLIKTRGQQVTLSCSPISGHRSVSWYQQTPGQGLQFLFEYFSETQRNKGNFPGRFSGRQFSNSRSEMNVSTLELGDSALYLCASSFYRQETQYFGPGTRLLVL.